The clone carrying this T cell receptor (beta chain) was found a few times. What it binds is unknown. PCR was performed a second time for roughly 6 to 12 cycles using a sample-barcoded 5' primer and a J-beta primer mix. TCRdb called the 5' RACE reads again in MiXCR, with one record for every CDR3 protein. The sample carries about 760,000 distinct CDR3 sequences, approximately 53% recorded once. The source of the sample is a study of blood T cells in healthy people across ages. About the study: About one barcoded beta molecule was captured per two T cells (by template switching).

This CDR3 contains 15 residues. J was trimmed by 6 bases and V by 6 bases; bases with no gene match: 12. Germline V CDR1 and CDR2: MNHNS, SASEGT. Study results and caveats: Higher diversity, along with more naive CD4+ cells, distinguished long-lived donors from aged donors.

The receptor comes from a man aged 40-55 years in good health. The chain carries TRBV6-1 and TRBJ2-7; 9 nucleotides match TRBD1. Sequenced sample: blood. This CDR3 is CASSTGTGTGTEQYF. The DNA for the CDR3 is TGTGCCAGCAGCACCGGGACAGGGACGGGTACCGAGCAGTACTTC.